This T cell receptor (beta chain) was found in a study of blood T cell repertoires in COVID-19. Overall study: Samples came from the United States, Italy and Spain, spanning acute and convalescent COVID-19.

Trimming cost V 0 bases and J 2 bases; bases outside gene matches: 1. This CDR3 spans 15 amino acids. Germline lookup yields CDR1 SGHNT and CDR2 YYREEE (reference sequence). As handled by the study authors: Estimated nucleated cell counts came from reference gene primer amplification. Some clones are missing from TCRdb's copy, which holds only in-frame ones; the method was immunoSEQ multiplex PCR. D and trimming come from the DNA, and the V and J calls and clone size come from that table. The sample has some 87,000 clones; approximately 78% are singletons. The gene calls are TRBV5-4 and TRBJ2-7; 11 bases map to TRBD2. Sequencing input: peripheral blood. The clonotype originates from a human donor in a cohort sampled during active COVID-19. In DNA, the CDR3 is TGTGCCAGCAGCTTGGTTAGCGGGGGGGCCTACGAGCAGTACTTC. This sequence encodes CASSLVSGGAYEQYF.